This T cell receptor beta chain was profiled in a study of identifying expanded T cells in peripheral blood (dated by TCRdb to about 2019). Regarding the research as a whole: Separate aliquots of the same genomic DNA pool were sequenced to produce technical replicates, and four replicates were compared in pairs. Overall study results and their limits: Across all healthy-donor time intervals, the beta-binomial model significantly lowered both the number of clones called differentially abundant and the false-positive rate. It was expected by the authors that biological variance in healthy repertoires might increase further over much longer intervals, such as months to years. Across all healthy donors, variance in clone template counts between roughly two-week samples was found to increase significantly with total template count. The binomial model flagged around 1.1 differentially abundant clones between technical replicates, compared with roughly 15 over two weeks and approximately 18 over roughly 4 weeks.

No immune events such as infections were documented for the healthy donors during the collection period. Time-dependent variance in a beta-binomial model of T-cell clone differential abundance was calibrated using healthy-donor blood repertoires as a training cohort. The training cohort comprised about ten healthy donors, 3 female and 7 male. The donors were between about 25 and 70 years old, with an average age of 43 years. Whole blood, obtained from a commercial supplier, was collected from each healthy donor at three time points spaced approximately 15 days apart. Genomic DNA was extracted from unsorted whole blood for immunosequencing. There are 15 amino acids in the CDR3, from cysteine to phenylalanine inclusive. The sequence is cut down to CDR3 DNA, 45 bases in frame from base 1. The junction shows trimming of 4 bases on V and 3 bases on J, plus 17 bases between the germline ends. Reading the germline V gene (reference sequence) gives CDR1 SGHNT and CDR2 YYREEE.

The immunoSEQ Assay, which uses bias-controlled multiplex PCR amplification of genomic DNA, was used to profile TCRbeta CDR3 regions. Under the source paper's analysis protocol: To quantify the absolute abundance of each unique TCRbeta CDR3 region, the sequences were collapsed and filtered. Two models were used to test differential abundance: a binomial model (Fisher-equivalent) and a beta-binomial model that adds time-dependent variance fitted from healthy donors. Clones with fewer than 5 combined templates were removed, and differential abundance was called for clones with a Benjamini-Hochberg FDR below 0.01. In the beta-binomial model, variance was expressed as a function of the total template count across the two samples, in the form v = (b*log(k)+a)^2. Not all clones reach the TCRdb copy of this immuneACCESS table, which keeps in-frame sequences only. Checked studies attribute under half of the gap to unresolved V genes and leave the rest unexplained. V, J and clone size are those of that table, while D and trimming were read from the DNA. This sample holds some 100,000 clones; 70% to 90% were observed only once. The biggest ten clones account for approximately 18% of the sample.

In regard to this clone: Its antigen is not yet known. There are no base qualities to consult, and no much larger clone falls within one base.

The TCR was taken from a person aged 18-70 years in good health. Recombination joined TRBV5-4 with TRBJ2-7; tentative D gene TRBD2, with 7 bases matching. Sequenced material: blood. In nucleotides, the sequence is TGTGCCAGCAGCCCTGGGGGGGGACAATACTACGAGCAGTACTTC. It encodes CASSPGGGQYYEQYF.